A single sample gave rise to the 19 T cell receptor beta chains below, sequenced in a study of T cells in Graves' hyperthyroidism and ophthalmopathy (dated by TCRdb to the late 2010s). Library method: multiplex PCR. The instrument was an Illumina HiSeq 2000. TCR beta CDR3 regions were amplified from RNA transcripts. The TCR CDR3 was subjected to a first round of RT-PCR using the HTBI primer set and the Qiagen OneStep RT-PCR kit. TCRdb applied fastp at Q25 and MiXCR to the public reads, then kept only in-frame beta chains. Every entry covers one CDR3 protein and lists the most common genes and DNA from its rows. For this sample the table gives fewer than 600,000 distinct CDR3 sequences, of which 13% to 15% were detected only once. Approximately 13% of the sample goes to the ten largest clones. Sequenced input: blood. These receptors all come from a woman aged 35 to 49 with Graves' hyperthyroidism.

In this sample, this clonotype turned up many times. The J gene is TRBJ2-7, the V gene TRBV2; 11 positions match TRBD2. Germline CDR1 and CDR2: SNHLY and FYNNEI. CDR3 length equals 14 residues. V dropped 6 bases and J dropped 2; count of bases not matched to a gene: 3. The CDR3 is CASRLAGGAYEQYF. CDR3 nucleotide sequence: TGTGCCAGCAGGCTAGCGGGAGGCGCCTACGAGCAGTACTTC.

This clonotype came up a few times. J is TRBJ1-3 and V is TRBV6-5; TRBD1 agrees at 9 bases. CDR1 is MNHEY and CDR2 is SVGAGI in the germline V gene. J was trimmed by 3 bases and V by 1 base; bases with no gene match: 19. The CDR3 loop spans 21 amino acids. CDR3 coding DNA: TGTGCCAGCAGTTACTATTCCACCGGGACAGGGAAGTGGTATGGTGGAAACACCATATATTTT. As protein: CASSYYSTGTGKWYGGNTIYF.

At least ten counts were recorded for this clonotype. CDR3 region: CASRPGLAATGELFF. DNA of the CDR3: TGTGCCAGCAGGCCCGGACTAGCGGCAACCGGGGAGCTGTTTTTT. The V gene is TRBV2, the J gene TRBJ2-2; 10 bases fit TRBD2. The CDR3 sequence is 15 residues long. J lost 5 bases, V lost 6 bases, and 6 bases had no gene match. Looked up from germline, CDR1 is SNHLY and CDR2 is FYNNEI.

In the case of this clonotype: It may be a read error: a sequence one base away is much more abundant. CDR3 coding DNA: TGTGCCAGCACCCGGGACTACGCCTACGAGCAGTACTTC. It yields the protein CASTRDYAYEQYF. The chain carries TRBV28 and TRBJ2-7, with 7 bases identical to TRBD2. The germline gives CDR1 MDHEN, CDR2 SYDVKM. The V and J ends lost 7 bases and 2 bases, in that order; junction bases with no gene match: 5. The CDR3 contains 13 residues.

This clonotype was seen a few times. This chain links TRBV20-1 with TRBJ2-2, with D unresolved. CDR3 length: 14 residues. Trimming shortened V by 5 bases and J by 0 bases, and 10 bases separated the two germline ends. Germline V gene data show CDR1 as DFQATT and CDR2 as SNEGSKA (reference sequence). In DNA form, the CDR3 reads TGCAGTGCTCTATACACCTCGAACACCGGGGAGCTGTTTTTT. The encoded protein is CSALYTSNTGELFF.

Ten or more counts support this clonotype. V usage is TRBV28 and J usage is TRBJ1-3; D not resolved. CDR1 MDHEN and CDR2 SYDVKM come from the germline V gene. The CDR3 totals 14 residues. V lost 2 bases and J lost 0, with 5 bases in between. The CDR3 protein is CASSLGNSGNTIYF. For the CDR3, the DNA is TGTGCCAGCAGTTTAGGCAACTCTGGAAACACCATATATTTT.

V is TRBV12-3 or TRBV12-4 and J is TRBJ1-6; TRBD1 aligns across 7 bases. V lost 4 bases and J lost 8; bases outside the gene matches: 5. The length of the CDR3 is 14 residues. CDR3 coding DNA: TGTGCCAGCAGTTCGACAGGGTTTGATTCACCCCTCCACTTT. Protein product: CASSSTGFDSPLHF.

V gene TRBV25-1 combines with J gene TRBJ2-7; 10 nucleotides align to TRBD2. Germline trimming cut 8 bases from V and 3 bases from J; bases unmatched to any gene: 1. Germline CDR1 is MGHDK and CDR2 is SYGVNS. This CDR3 region has 12 residues. The CDR3 DNA reads as TGTGCCAGCCGGACTAGCGGCTACGAGCAGTACTTC. Translation: CASRTSGYEQYF.

This clonotype has a count of ten or more. This chain links TRBV7-9 with TRBJ2-7, with D perhaps TRBD1 (5 bases). Germline loops: CDR1 SEHNR, CDR2 FQNEAQ (reference sequence). The CDR3 runs 15 residues. V lost 3 bases and J lost 0, with 12 bases in between. DNA for the CDR3: TGTGCCAGCAGCTTTAGGGGTTCCCGCTCCTACGAGCAGTACTTC. Its translation is CASSFRGSRSYEQYF.

This clonotype came up many times. The V call is TRBV5-1, the J call TRBJ2-5; unclear D gene. V shed 6 bases and J shed 0 bases, with 12 bases lying between them. The CDR3 consists of 14 residues. CDR1 is SGHRS, CDR2 YFSETQ, per germline. The CDR3 DNA follows: TGCGCCAGCACCTCGCTGGGGTACCAAGAGACCCAGTACTTC. Encoded protein: CASTSLGYQETQYF.

This clonotype was seen ten or more times. The rearrangement uses TRBV7-6 and TRBJ1-1; no clear D gene. Germline values: CDR1 SGHVS, CDR2 FNYEAQ. This CDR3 is 13 amino acids long. The ends were cut back, 4 bases at V and 1 base at J, with 7 bases in the middle. The CDR3 spells CASSSQANTEAFF. CDR3 DNA: TGTGCCAGCAGCTCCCAAGCGAACACTGAAGCTTTCTTT.

In this sample, this clonotype turned up once. A read error may explain this, as a much larger clone is one base away. The V gene is TRBV9, the J gene TRBJ2-1; D not certain. TRBJ2-7 explains the end of the DNA better; the J call may be wrong. The CDR3 totals 15 residues. Germline assignment: CDR1 SGDLS and CDR2 YYNGEE. The CDR3 loop is CASSAGDSFYNEQYF. CDR3 nucleotide sequence: TGTGCCAGCAGCGCGGGTGATAGCTTCTACAATGAGCAGTACTTC.

With regard to this clonotype: This may be a read error: a much more frequent sequence differs by one nucleotide. The chain is built from TRBV12-3 or TRBV12-4 and TRBJ1-2; D uncertain. The CDR3 extends over 11 amino acids. V shed 3 bases and J shed 7 bases, with 6 bases lying between them. Here the CDR3 DNA reads TGTGCCAGCAGTTTTGAGGCTGGCTACACCTTC. As protein: CASSFEAGYTF.

The CDR3 coding sequence is TGTGCCAGCAGTTCAGGACTAGCGGGAGTGAGAACCGGGGAGCTGTTTTTT. The encoded protein is CASSSGLAGVRTGELFF. The chain joins TRBV27 to TRBJ2-2; 13 positions match TRBD2. The CDR3 is 17 residues long. V shed 4 bases and J 5 bases; nucleotides not matched to a gene: 7. Germline loops: CDR1 MNHEY, CDR2 SMNVEV (reference sequence).

V and J are TRBV6-1 and TRBJ2-5; either TRBD1 or TRBD2 may fit D (6 bases each). Per germline, CDR1 MNHNS and CDR2 SASEGT. CDR3 length: 16 amino acids. Trimming stripped 11 bases from V and 2 bases from J, with 24 bases between. The CDR3 nucleotides read TGTGCCTCCCGGAACCCGGGGGCGAGATGGCAAGAGACCCAGTACTTC. This translates into CASRNPGARWQETQYF.

The chain employs TRBV10-3 and TRBJ2-7, with D perhaps assigned TRBD1 or TRBD2 (5 bases each). This CDR3 contains 14 residues. The germline CDR1 and CDR2 sequences are ENHRY and SYGVKD. Trimming pared 3 bases from V and 6 bases from J, leaving 15 bases between. The CDR3 is CAISDPTGGSEQYF. Here the CDR3 DNA reads TGTGCCATCAGTGATCCAACTGGGGGTAGCGAGCAGTACTTC.

This clonotype has a handful of counts. The chain has TRBV25-1 and TRBJ2-1, with D uncertain. V was clipped by 5 bases and J by 2 bases, with 10 bases between them. This CDR3 spans 14 amino acids. Germline CDR1 and CDR2: MGHDK and SYGVNS. The CDR3 DNA reads TGTGCCAGCAGTCCTATGACAACCTACAATGAGCAGTTCTTC. Residues: CASSPMTTYNEQFF.

This clonotype came up many times. In DNA, the CDR3 is TGTGCCAGCAGTTCAGTCGACTATGGCTACACCTTC. Residues: CASSSVDYGYTF. The chain uses TRBV28 and TRBJ1-2; D is undetermined. The CDR3 extends over 12 amino acids. V lost 4 bases, J lost 3 bases, and 6 bases lay in between. The V gene's germline CDR1 is MDHEN and CDR2 SYDVKM.

This clonotype was observed many times. The chain joins TRBV2 to TRBJ2-5; D remains unclear. CDR1 is SNHLY, CDR2 FYNNEI, per germline. The V gene lost 8 bases and the J gene lost 7 bases, with 17 bases spanning the gap. This CDR3 spans 13 amino acids. CDR3 nucleotides: TGTGCCAGCCGACCCCCCCGTGAGGTGACCCAGTACTTC. The encoded protein is CASRPPREVTQYF.